This T cell receptor beta chain stems from a study of cytomegalovirus exposure and HLA in healthy donors. Worth noting for this clone: Its antigen is not identified. The same CDR3 is also encoded by other DNA sequences in this sample.

The PCR made use of 60 Vbeta and 13 Jbeta primers. The data were produced by immunoSEQ multiplex PCR, yet TCRdb's version contains in-frame clones alone and is incomplete. Among roughly 150,000 clones listed, 75% to 90% were seen once. The J segment lost 7 bases and the V segment lost 0 bases, leaving 11 bases of the junction unmatched. The CDR3 is made up of 17 amino acids. Germline V lookup: CDR1 GTSNPN, CDR2 SVGIG (reference sequence). Study conclusions and caveats: Sequencing depth roughly uniform across donors was assumed in presence/absence analyses. Looking again later, the authors saw that most CMV-associated TCR beta chains seemed HLA-restricted.

This sequence joins TRBV30 and TRBJ2-1, with 11 bases lining up with TRBD2. The sample consisted of PBMCs. This sequence was found in a male donor in good health and CMV-seronegative. This CDR3 is CAWSVLGQGLAVNEQFF. The CDR3 nucleotides read TGTGCCTGGAGTGTACTTGGCCAGGGACTAGCGGTTAATGAGCAGTTCTTC.